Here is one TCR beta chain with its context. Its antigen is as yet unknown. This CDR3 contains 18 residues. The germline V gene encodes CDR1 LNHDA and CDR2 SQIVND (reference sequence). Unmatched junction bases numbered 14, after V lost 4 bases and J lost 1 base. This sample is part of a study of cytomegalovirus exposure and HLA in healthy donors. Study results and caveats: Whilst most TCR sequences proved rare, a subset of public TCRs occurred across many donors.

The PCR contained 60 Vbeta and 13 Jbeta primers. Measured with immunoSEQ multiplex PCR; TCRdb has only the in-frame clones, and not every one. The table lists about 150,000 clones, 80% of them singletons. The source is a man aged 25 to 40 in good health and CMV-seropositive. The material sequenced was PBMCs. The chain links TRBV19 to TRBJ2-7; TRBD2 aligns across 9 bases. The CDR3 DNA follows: TGTGCCAGTAGTAGCAGAGACGAGGGACTAGCTGATTCCTACGAGCAGTACTTC. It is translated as CASSSRDEGLADSYEQYF.